This T cell receptor beta chain was observed in a study of CD8+CD57+ T cells in acquired aplastic anemia. Germline loops: CDR1 SGDLS, CDR2 YYNGEE. This CDR3 is built from 16 residues. V lost 0 bases, J lost 2 bases, and 3 bases stayed unmatched. TCR beta VDJ and CDR3 profiles were obtained from a genomic DNA template. Using its own MiXCR run on the reads, TCRdb lists one record per CDR3 protein. The table lists about 240,000 distinct CDR3 sequences, around 43% of them singletons, with 7.8% in the top ten. The patients chosen for sequencing had shown expansion of CD8+CD57+ cells (detected by flow cytometry). There are a few counts of this clonotype.

The clonotype was recovered from a human donor with aplastic anemia. This rearrangement joins TRBV9 to TRBJ2-2, with 8 nucleotides matching TRBD2. Sequenced material: sorted CD4+, CD8+, or CD8+CD57+ T cells (not recorded which) from PBMCs. The CDR3 region has the DNA TGTGCCAGCAGCGTAGGGCTAGCGGGTAACACCGGGGAGCTGTTTTTT. This translates into CASSVGLAGNTGELFF.